The subject of this entry is one T cell receptor beta chain. The data were obtained in a study of blood T cell repertoires in COVID-19. Study details: The samples span acute and convalescent COVID-19 from the United States, Italy and Spain. T cells, B-cell-depleted T cells, or PBMCs provided the cDNA or gDNA that served as material.

This CDR3 spans 17 amino acids. Trimming took 3 bases from V and 9 from J; bases not matched to a gene: 14. From germline, CDR1 is LNHDA and CDR2 SQIVND (reference sequence). Authors' methods: Counts of nucleated cells, estimated from reference gene primer amplification, were obtained. Assay: immunoSEQ multiplex PCR; the TCRdb copy retains only in-frame clones and omits some. V and J calls and clone size are those listed in that table; D and trimming were worked out from the DNA. The data hold about 260,000 clones, with approximately 90% observed a single time. Input material: peripheral blood. This TCR came from a man aged 60 to 69 who had recovered from COVID-19. The chain uses TRBV19 and TRBJ2-1; 10 positions agree with TRBD2. The CDR3: CASSIRPSGSRTGEQFF. CDR3 sequence (DNA): TGTGCCAGTAGTATTAGGCCTAGCGGGAGCCGGACGGGTGAGCAGTTCTTC.